This T cell receptor (beta chain) stems from a study of OX40 agonist ivuxolimab in advanced cancers. The study in broad terms: Ivuxolimab, which targeted the costimulatory receptor OX40 (CD134), was an agonistic, fully human IgG2 monoclonal antibody. Intravenous ivuxolimab was administered to patients every 2 weeks at six dose levels: 0.01, 0.1, 0.3, 1.5, 3 and 10 mg/kg. Among the approximately 50 dose-escalation patients, about 19 had hepatocellular carcinoma, roughly 15 melanoma, 9 renal cell carcinoma and 9 head and neck cancer. In the dose-escalation cohort, about four fifths of patients were male, and the mean age was roughly 56 years with a range of roughly 20 to 80. Prior anti-PD-1, anti-PD-L1 or anti-CTLA-4 therapy was permitted, and checkpoint inhibitors had been received by under 50% of dose-escalation patients. Partial responses were achieved by three dose-escalation patients, of whom one had hepatocellular carcinoma and two had cutaneous melanoma. Peripheral TCRbeta sequencing aimed to test whether ivuxolimab altered TCR sequence diversity and caused clonal T-cell expansion. The paper reports the monotherapy dose-escalation portion (N = 52 patients) of the phase I ivuxolimab trial.

On the study overall, not on this receptor specifically: Low levels of normalized T-cell clonal expansion were also shown by some nonresponding patients. After ivuxolimab, more expanded clones were found on average in CD8+ T cells than in CD4+ T cells. Partial responders in the 0.1-3.0 mg/kg groups had among the lowest normalized peripheral clonal expansion, especially among CD8+ T cells. The antigen specificity of the peripheral T cells that underwent clonal expansion was not determined. At doses from 0.1 to 3.0 mg/kg, clonal expansion was seen in both CD4+ and CD8+ blood T cells between baseline and week 6.

V is shortened by 0 bases, J by 7 bases, and the region joining them spans 26 bases. Including cysteine and phenylalanine, the CDR3 has 18 amino acids. The read is trimmed to its CDR3 DNA, 54 bases read in frame from base 1. The germline V gene specifies SGHRS as CDR1 and YFSETQ as CDR2. Patients with autoimmune disease history or receiving systemic immunosuppression were excluded from the trial. Peripheral blood for TCR sequencing was collected from all dose cohorts at baseline, on cycle 4 day 1, and on cycle 7 day 1. The samples were taken from a phase I, first-in-human, multicenter, open-label dose-escalation trial of ivuxolimab. Adults with locally advanced or metastatic melanoma, renal cell carcinoma, hepatocellular carcinoma or head and neck squamous cell carcinoma were enrolled in the trial. CD4+ and CD8+ T cells were sorted separately from peripheral blood before TCR sequencing. Genomic DNA was extracted from sorted cells for sequencing of the TCRbeta CDR3 region. TCRbeta CDR3 regions were sequenced using the immunoSEQ Assay. Not all clones reach the TCRdb copy of this immuneACCESS table, which keeps in-frame sequences only. Checked studies attribute under half of the gap to unresolved V genes and leave the rest unexplained. Within this sample are some 55,000 clones, with approximately 90% of them counted one time only. Of the sample, around an eighth is held by the ten largest clones.

The sample holds a few counts of this clone. Its cognate antigen has yet to be identified. Within one base of it there is no much larger clone, and no base qualities were kept. This chain joins TRBV5-1 to TRBJ2-7; the D gene cannot be resolved beyond TRBD1 or TRBD2, each matching 5 bases. This TCR was sampled from an adult with an advanced solid tumor such as melanoma, head and neck, liver or kidney cancer. The material sequenced was CD4+ or CD8+ T cells sorted from blood, taken in a trial of the OX40 agonist ivuxolimab. The DNA is TGCGCCAGCAGCTTGGCCTTAAGGACACTACCTTCCCCGGGGGAGCAGTACTTC. Its protein is CASSLALRTLPSPGEQYF.